Given below is one T cell receptor (beta chain) in context. The data originate from a study of T cells in Graves' hyperthyroidism and ophthalmopathy. Per the germline V gene, CDR1 is ENHRY and CDR2 is SYGVKD. With V trimmed by 5 bases and J by 6 bases, 7 bases remained unmatched. The CDR3 consists of 14 residues. The patients, who ranged from 18 to 65 in age, presented with newly diagnosed hyperthyroidism lasting under 2 months. Amplification of TCR beta CDR3 regions was performed using RNA transcripts as template. The HTBI primer set drove a first-round RT-PCR of the TCR CDR3. MiXCR was run by TCRdb on the multiplex PCR reads, yielding one entry per CDR3 protein. The sample lists roughly 700,000 distinct CDR3 sequences; approximately 15% were seen once.

Sequencing was carried out using blood. The genes are TRBV10-3 and TRBJ2-1, with TRBD1 identical over 7 bases. This clonotype was obtained from a man aged 50 to 59 with Graves' hyperthyroidism. The CDR3 reads CAISLGTAGNEQFF. The CDR3 nucleotides read TGTGCCATCAGTCTCGGGACAGCAGGCAATGAGCAGTTCTTC.